The 13 T cell receptor beta chains in this list originate from one sample, sequenced in a study of cytomegalovirus exposure and HLA in healthy donors. Researchers ran the PCR with 60 Vbeta and 13 Jbeta primers. Measured with immunoSEQ multiplex PCR; TCRdb has only the in-frame clones, and not every one. The table includes tens of thousands of clones, 80% to 90% detected once. What was sequenced was PBMCs. The receptors come from a woman under 40 in good health and CMV-seropositive.

This clone was recorded only once. The chain couples TRBV6-5 to TRBJ1-1, with TRBD1 identical over 8 bases. The CDR3 loop spans 15 amino acids. Germline lookup yields CDR1 MNHEY and CDR2 SVGAGI. Trimming cost V 5 bases and J 3 bases; bases outside gene matches: 8. The CDR3 sequence is CASSLRGRADTEAFF. The CDR3 bases are TGTGCCAGCAGTCTCAGGGGGCGCGCGGACACTGAAGCTTTCTTT.

In DNA form, the CDR3 reads TGTGCCAGCAGCTTAGGTACGGTGGACGAGCAGTACTTC. Protein: CASSLGTVDEQYF. J is TRBJ2-7 and V is TRBV7-9; D is uncertain. V was trimmed by 1 base and J by 5 bases, leaving 9 bases between them. The CDR3 length is 13 residues. Germline V gene lookup returns CDR1 SEHNR and CDR2 FQNEAQ (reference sequence).

The rearrangement joins TRBV15 to TRBJ2-7, with 9 bases aligning to TRBD1. The CDR3 covers 16 residues. V was pared by 1 base and J by 2 bases, with 6 bases of the junction left unmatched. Germline V gives CDR1 LNHNV, CDR2 YYDKDF (reference sequence). DNA of the CDR3: TGTGCCACCAGCAGAGTACCTCGACAGGGGGCCTACGAGCAGTACTTC. This gives the protein CATSRVPRQGAYEQYF.

The chain has TRBV7-9 and TRBJ1-4, with D possibly being TRBD1 (6 bases). This CDR3 has 15 residues. Germline V gene lookup returns CDR1 SEHNR and CDR2 FQNEAQ (reference sequence). Trimming removed 5 bases from V and 3 bases from J, with 13 bases in between. DNA of the CDR3: TGTGCCAGCAGCACTACAGGGATAGCTAATGAAAAACTGTTTTTT. Translated: CASSTTGIANEKLFF.

The chain links TRBV9 to TRBJ2-7, with unresolved D. CDR3 length: 14 amino acids. With 0 bases removed from V and 1 base from J, the gap between germline ends came to 8 bases. Germline V gives CDR1 SGDLS, CDR2 YYNGEE. DNA of the CDR3: TGTGCCAGCAGCGTAGTGGCGGAATCCTACGAGCAGTACTTC. Translated: CASSVVAESYEQYF.

This clone came up once. This chain joins TRBV27 and TRBJ2-7, with TRBD1 as a possible D gene (6 bases). The ends were cut back, 2 bases at V and 5 bases at J, with 13 bases in the middle. CDR3 size: 14 residues. The germline CDR1 and CDR2 sequences are MNHEY and SMNVEV (reference sequence). The chain's CDR3 is CASSLNQGLDEQYF. CDR3 nucleotide sequence: TGTGCCAGCAGTTTAAATCAGGGGTTGGACGAGCAGTACTTC.

DNA of the CDR3: TGCGCCAGCAGCTTGGGCCGGGACTGGGGCTCTGGGGCCAACGTCCTGACTTTC. Protein: CASSLGRDWGSGANVLTF. J is TRBJ2-6 and V is TRBV5-1; possibly TRBD2 for D (6 bases). The V and J ends lost 0 bases and 0 bases respectively, with 13 bases between them. CDR3 length: 18 amino acids. CDR1 and CDR2 from the germline V gene are SGHRS and YFSETQ.

The chain has TRBV6-5 and TRBJ2-7; TRBD2 matches at 10 bases. CDR3 length equals 15 residues. Germline values: CDR1 MNHEY, CDR2 SVGAGI. Unmatched junction bases numbered 5, after V lost 0 bases and J lost 6 bases. The CDR3 spells CASSYSLAGALEQYF. CDR3 DNA: TGTGCCAGCAGTTACTCCCTAGCGGGAGCCCTCGAGCAGTACTTC.

The chain is built from TRBV7-9 and TRBJ1-3; TRBD1 aligns across 11 bases. The CDR3 sequence is 18 residues long. V shed 4 bases and J 4 bases; nucleotides not matched to a gene: 12. The germline V gene has CDR1 SEHNR and CDR2 FQNEAQ (reference sequence). The chain's CDR3 is CASSSPRIGTGGGNTIYF. CDR3 bases: TGTGCCAGCAGCTCGCCTCGCATTGGGACAGGGGGAGGAAACACCATATATTTT.

The count of this clone is one. The genes are TRBV5-4 and TRBJ1-2; 7 bases match TRBD1. From germline, CDR1 is SGHNT and CDR2 YYREEE (reference sequence). The trim removed 0 bases at V and 4 bases at J, leaving 3 bases unmatched. This CDR3 has 14 residues. The CDR3, as DNA: TGTGCCAGCAGCTTGGAGGGGGCCCCCTATGGCTACACCTTC. This gives the protein CASSLEGAPYGYTF.

The rearrangement uses TRBV6-1 and TRBJ1-2, with 7 bases identical to TRBD1. V trimming: 6 bases; J trimming: 0 bases; junction bases outside the gene matches: 1. The CDR3 covers 13 residues. CDR1 and CDR2 from the germline V gene are MNHNS and SASEGT. The CDR3 DNA sequence: TGTGCCAGCAGAGGACAGGCTAACTATGGCTACACCTTC. It is translated as CASRGQANYGYTF.

V is TRBV7-9 and J is TRBJ2-1, with D uncertain. The V end lost 2 bases, the J end lost 10 bases, and 9 bases lay between the germline ends. The CDR3 runs to 12 residues. Germline V gene data show CDR1 as SEHNR and CDR2 as FQNEAQ (reference sequence). As DNA, the CDR3 is TGTGCCAGCAGCTTAATTCTATACGAGCAGTTCTTC. Its translation: CASSLILYEQFF.

The chain combines TRBV11-2 with TRBJ2-3; tentative D call: TRBD2 (6 bases). Trimming left V 5 bases short and J 4 bases short, with 16 bases between. The length of the CDR3 is 15 residues. Per germline, CDR1 SGHAT and CDR2 FQNNGV. The CDR3 sequence: CASSRSTSSADTQYF. DNA for the CDR3: TGTGCCAGCAGCCGCTCCACCTCTAGCGCAGATACGCAGTATTTT.